These 25 T cell receptor beta chains came from one sample sequenced in a study of shared clonotypes between healthy human individuals. TCRdb's table, derived via immunoSEQ multiplex PCR, lists solely in-frame clones and lacks some. Among 2 million or so clones listed, 85% to 95% were seen once. The source material was naive CD4+ T cells sorted from blood. As for subset: CD45RA+ positively selected. The source is a young man in good health.

This clone was detected only once. CDR3 in amino acids: CASSLGPGQNTEAFF. DNA of the CDR3: TGCGCCAGCAGCTTGGGACCGGGACAGAACACTGAAGCTTTCTTT. The V and J genes are TRBV5-1 and TRBJ1-1, with a possible D match to TRBD1 (6 bases). This CDR3 contains 15 residues. V was trimmed by 0 bases and J by 1 base, leaving 10 bases between them. Germline CDR1 is SGHRS and CDR2 is YFSETQ.

This chain links TRBV27 with TRBJ1-5; D remains unclear. Germline lookup yields CDR1 MNHEY and CDR2 SMNVEV (reference sequence). The length of the CDR3 is 13 residues. Between the trimmed V and J ends, which lost 7 bases and 5 bases, there was a span of 12 bases. CDR3 nucleotide sequence: TGTGCCAGCAAGGGTACTGGGGATCAGCCCCAGCATTTT. It specifies CASKGTGDQPQHF.

This clone was detected once. The chain recombines TRBV30 with TRBJ1-1, with D unclear. Germline V gene sequence: CDR1 GTSNPN, CDR2 SVGIG (reference sequence). With 5 bases removed from V and 0 bases from J, the gap between germline ends came to 19 bases. The CDR3 has 16 residues. The CDR3 DNA reads as TGTGCCTGGTTGAGACGGGCCAGCCCGATGAACACTGAAGCTTTCTTT. Its protein is CAWLRRASPMNTEAFF.

This chain connects TRBV7-2 to TRBJ2-5, with D perhaps matching TRBD1 (5 bases). Trimming left V 7 bases short and J 2 bases short, with 11 bases between. Germline CDR1 reads SGHTA; CDR2 reads FQGNSA. The CDR3 is 13 residues long. The CDR3 loop reads CASKEGVQETQYF. The CDR3 nucleotides are TGTGCCAGCAAGGAAGGGGTACAAGAGACCCAGTACTTC.

Concerning this clone itself: Within the sample, other DNA sequences also encode this same CDR3. The chain uses TRBV11-2 and TRBJ2-2; D is ambiguous. This CDR3 comprises 12 residues. The germline CDR1 and CDR2 sequences are SGHAT and FQNNGV. V lost 1 base and J lost 6, with 3 bases in between. CDR3 loop: CASSLAPGELFF. The CDR3 coding sequence is TGTGCCAGCAGCTTAGCCCCCGGGGAGCTGTTTTTT.

The chain uses TRBV28 and TRBJ1-5; D not certain. V dropped 7 bases and J dropped 3 bases, with 10 bases sitting between them. Germline V lookup: CDR1 MDHEN, CDR2 SYDVKM. The CDR3 length is 13 residues. CDR3: CASTSRFNQPQHF. CDR3 in DNA: TGTGCCAGCACTTCCCGCTTCAATCAGCCCCAGCATTTT.

This chain joins TRBV5-1 and TRBJ2-5; TRBD1 aligns across 7 bases. Germline values: CDR1 SGHRS, CDR2 YFSETQ. The V and J ends lost 0 bases and 2 bases, in that order; junction bases with no gene match: 7. This CDR3 is 16 amino acids long. CDR3 bases: TGCGCCAGCAGCTTGGGCCCGACAGGGAATCAAGAGACCCAGTACTTC. Its protein product is CASSLGPTGNQETQYF. Full variable domain (remainder filled in from reference TRBV5-1 and TRBJ2-5): KAGVTQTPRYLIKTRGQQVTLSCSPISGHRSVSWYQQTPGQGLQFLFEYFSETQRNKGNFPGRFSGRQFSNSRSEMNVSTLELGDSALYLCASSLGPTGNQETQYFGPGTRLLVL.

This chain uses TRBV5-1 with TRBJ1-1; 7 bases map to TRBD1. Germline CDR1 and CDR2: SGHRS and YFSETQ. Germline trimming cut 4 bases from V and 1 base from J; bases unmatched to any gene: 4. CDR3 length equals 14 residues. CDR3 sequence: CASSMTGQNTEAFF. The CDR3 nucleotides are TGCGCCAGCAGCATGACAGGGCAGAACACTGAAGCTTTCTTT.

To note about this clone: One base away lies a much larger clone, so this may be a sequencing read error. J is TRBJ2-7 and V is TRBV7-2; D may be TRBD1 (7 bases). Germline CDR1 and CDR2: SGHTA and FQGNSA. This CDR3 spans 13 amino acids. CDR3 DNA sequence: TGTGCCAGCAGCTTAGGGACAGGCGGGAACCAGTGCTTC. Translating gives CASSLGTGGNQCF.

V usage is TRBV18 and J usage is TRBJ2-1, with TRBD2 matching 12 bases. The length of the CDR3 is 16 residues. The ends lost 6 bases at V and 5 bases at J; junction bases unmatched: 8. Germline CDR1 is KGHSH and CDR2 is LQKENI. The CDR3 region is CASSQRLAGENNEQFF. The CDR3 DNA follows: TGTGCCAGCTCCCAAAGACTAGCGGGAGAAAACAATGAGCAGTTCTTC.

The chain carries TRBV25-1 and TRBJ1-1; 7 positions match TRBD1. V was clipped by 8 bases and J by 5 bases; unmatched bases: 17. The CDR3 runs 16 residues. Germline V gives CDR1 MGHDK, CDR2 SYGVNS. Written as DNA, the CDR3 is TGTGCCAGCTCTCCCCCTCAGGCAGGGGGTCGGACTGAAGCTTTCTTT. This gives the protein CASSPPQAGGRTEAFF.

This chain uses TRBV5-1 with TRBJ1-2; tentative D call: TRBD1 (6 bases). Germline V gene sequence: CDR1 SGHRS, CDR2 YFSETQ. Trimming took off 4 bases at V and 4 bases at J, with 14 bases between the two ends. The CDR3 covers 14 residues. The CDR3 is CASSEQGSGYGYTF. CDR3 sequence (DNA): TGCGCCAGCAGCGAACAGGGTTCGGGCTATGGCTACACCTTC.

The chain couples TRBV30 to TRBJ2-3; 11 nucleotides agree with TRBD2. The V and J ends lost 3 bases and 8 bases, in that order; junction bases with no gene match: 1. This CDR3 contains 12 residues. Germline V gene lookup returns CDR1 GTSNPN and CDR2 SVGIG (reference sequence). The CDR3, as DNA: TGTGCCTGGAGGGGGACTAGCGGTACGCAGTATTTT. Protein sequence: CAWRGTSGTQYF.

Comments on this clone: In the same sample, other DNA sequences code for this CDR3. CDR3 nucleotides: TGTGCCAGCAGTTTTCCGAACACCGGGGAGCTGTTTTTT. Translation: CASSFPNTGELFF. This chain connects TRBV28 to TRBJ2-2; D is ambiguous. From germline, CDR1 is MDHEN and CDR2 SYDVKM. V dropped 3 bases and J dropped 0 bases, with 2 bases sitting between them. The CDR3 sequence is 13 residues long.

Concerning this clone: The same CDR3 can be traced to other DNA sequences in this sample. The rearrangement joins TRBV30 to TRBJ2-1, with D hard to call. The V end was cut by 0 bases, the J end by 8 bases, with 5 bases between. Germline V gene sequence: CDR1 GTSNPN, CDR2 SVGIG (reference sequence). The CDR3 is 11 residues long. The CDR3 here is CAWSVRHEQFF. CDR3 coding DNA: TGTGCCTGGAGTGTAAGGCATGAGCAGTTCTTC.

V and J are TRBV2 and TRBJ2-5; 7 bases are shared with TRBD2. The ends lost 7 bases at V and 4 bases at J; junction bases unmatched: 9. Germline V lookup: CDR1 SNHLY, CDR2 FYNNEI. This CDR3 is built from 14 residues. The CDR3 protein is CASTGSGAGETQYF. CDR3 DNA: TGTGCCAGCACAGGAAGCGGGGCAGGAGAGACCCAGTACTTC.

The chain is built from TRBV5-4 and TRBJ2-1; 7 bases line up with TRBD2. Trimming cost V 0 bases and J 7 bases; bases outside gene matches: 4. The germline CDR1 and CDR2 sequences are SGHNT and YYREEE (reference sequence). The CDR3 sequence is 14 residues long. For the CDR3, the DNA is TGTGCCAGCAGCTTGGACGGGAGGTTGAATGAGCAGTTCTTC. It is translated as CASSLDGRLNEQFF.

The V call is TRBV5-8, the J call TRBJ2-1; TRBD2 aligns across 11 bases. The CDR3 sequence is 14 residues long. Germline V gives CDR1 SGHTS, CDR2 YDEGEE. Unmatched junction bases numbered 12, after V lost 4 bases and J lost 15 bases. The chain's CDR3 is CASSLGTSGAARFF. CDR3 bases: TGTGCCAGCAGCCTCGGGACTAGCGGAGCCGCGCGGTTCTTC.

Many counts were recorded for this clone. This sample also contains other DNA sequences that code for the same CDR3. The V and J genes are TRBV11-2 and TRBJ1-4; no clear D. CDR1 and CDR2 (germline): SGHAT, FQNNGV. The V end was cut by 1 base, the J end by 8 bases, with 11 bases between. The CDR3 is 14 amino acids. CDR3 bases: TGTGCCAGCAGCTTAGCGGGAGGTCGGGAAAAACTGTTTTTT. Protein product: CASSLAGGREKLFF.

Here the CDR3 DNA reads TGTGCCAGCTCTAGAAATACCGGGGGAGAAGAGACCCAGTACTTC. As protein: CASSRNTGGEETQYF. The chain joins TRBV18 to TRBJ2-5; TRBD2 might be the D (6 bases). Germline CDR1 and CDR2: KGHSH and LQKENI. V lost 6 bases and J lost 3, with 17 bases in between. This CDR3 is built from 15 residues.

This chain uses TRBV18 with TRBJ2-1; 7 bases fit TRBD2. The ends lost 4 bases at V and 7 bases at J; junction bases unmatched: 10. The germline V gene has CDR1 KGHSH and CDR2 LQKENI. This CDR3 spans 15 amino acids. CDR3 sequence: CASSQLRREMNEQFF. CDR3 DNA sequence: TGTGCCAGCTCACAGCTAAGGCGGGAGATGAATGAGCAGTTCTTC.

The V gene is TRBV11-2, the J gene TRBJ2-1; TRBD2 aligns across 11 bases. V shed 4 bases and J 9 bases; nucleotides not matched to a gene: 5. The CDR3 contains 14 residues. Germline V gives CDR1 SGHAT, CDR2 FQNNGV. CDR3 sequence reads: CASSSIAGGPEQFF. CDR3 nucleotide sequence: TGTGCCAGCAGCTCGATAGCGGGGGGGCCTGAGCAGTTCTTC. The full variable domain, completed using reference TRBV11-2 and TRBJ2-1, is EAGVAQSPRYKIIEKRQSVAFWCNPISGHATLYWYQQILGQGPKLLIQFQNNGVVDDSQLPKDRFSAERLKGVDSTLKIQPAKLEDSAVYLCASSSIAGGPEQFFGPGTRLTVL.

The chain recombines TRBV6-5 with TRBJ1-5; 9 bases match TRBD1. With 5 bases clipped from V and 4 bases from J, the junction kept 6 bases outside the gene matches. Germline CDR1 is MNHEY and CDR2 is SVGAGI. The CDR3 sequence is 15 residues long. The CDR3 loop reads CASSNRGPLNQPQHF. CDR3 sequence (DNA): TGTGCCAGCAGTAACAGGGGGCCCTTAAATCAGCCCCAGCATTTT.

The rearrangement joins TRBV28 to TRBJ1-2; 9 bases agree with TRBD1. V was clipped by 8 bases and J by 9 bases; unmatched bases: 10. CDR3 length equals 13 residues. CDR1 is MDHEN, CDR2 SYDVKM, per germline. The CDR3 nucleotides read TGTGCCAGCGCTAGGGGGGACAGGGCAAGCTACACCTTC. Translation gives CASARGDRASYTF.

This clone appeared a single time. The chain joins TRBV7-9 to TRBJ2-7; 8 bases align to TRBD2. The CDR3 is made up of 16 amino acids. The V segment lost 0 bases and the J segment 5 bases; nucleotides outside the gene matches: 9. CDR1 and CDR2 from the germline V gene are SEHNR and FQNEAQ (reference sequence). Here the CDR3 DNA reads TGTGCCAGCAGCTTAGCGCCCGGACTAGCCGGGAACGAGCAGTACTTC. Translated: CASSLAPGLAGNEQYF.